These T cell receptor beta chains were read from a single sample in a study of blood T cell repertoires in COVID-19. Libraries were prepared by immunoSEQ multiplex PCR; TCRdb keeps only in-frame clonotypes and omits some of them. The table has 60,000 to 85,000 clones, 80% to 90% seen once; the top ten hold around 9.9%. Sequenced material: peripheral blood. The receptors shown here come from a man in his sixties with COVID-19, enrolled during active disease. The CDR3 runs from the conserved cysteine through the conserved F or W. The D gene is left open where the match is weak. Part of the rows lack a size; the others show once, few, many or a class for expanded clones.

V gene	J gene	clone size	D gene	CDR3 DNA	CDR3 protein
TRBV28	TRBJ1-6	.	TRBD1	TGTGCCACAGGACAGGGCTGGCATTCACCCCTCCACTTT	CATGQGWHSPLHF
TRBV13	TRBJ1-1	.	.	TGTGCCAGCAGCTTAGTGGGGCCTAACACTGAAGCTTTCTTT	CASSLVGPNTEAFF
TRBV6-2/TRBV6-3	TRBJ1-6	.	.	TGTGCCAGCAGTTACTCTCGGGAGCGTAATTCACCCCTCCACTTT	CASSYSRERNSPLHF
TRBV2	TRBJ2-2	.	.	TGTGCCAGCAGTGTAGGGGGAGCGAACACCGGGGAGCTGTTTTTT	CASSVGGANTGELFF
TRBV29-1	TRBJ2-4	.	.	TGCAGCGTGCGGGTCGTAAACATTCAGTACTTC	CSVRVVNIQYF
TRBV10-2	TRBJ2-2	.	.	TGCGCCAGCCCAGGGGACACCGGGGAGCTGTTTTTT	CASPGDTGELFF
TRBV9	TRBJ1-2	.	TRBD1	TGTGCCAGCAGCGTAGGGGGACAGAGTCTAGGCTACACCTTC	CASSVGGQSLGYTF
TRBV18	TRBJ1-1	.	.	TGTGCCAGCTCACCTAGGGACTCGTCTGAAGCTTTCTTT	CASSPRDSSEAFF
TRBV19	TRBJ1-2	.	.	TGTGCCAGTAGTATAGATCGCAGGGTTGATGGCTACACCTTC	CASSIDRRVDGYTF
TRBV12-3/TRBV12-4	TRBJ1-2	.	TRBD1	TGTGCCAGCAGTTGGACAGGGGGCGGCTACACCTTC	CASSWTGGGYTF
TRBV18	TRBJ1-2	.	.	TGTGCCAGCTCACCACAGGGGAGGAACTATGGCTACACCTTC	CASSPQGRNYGYTF
TRBV5-1	TRBJ1-3	.	TRBD1	TGCGCCAGCAGCTTCGGGACAGGGGCCCTTTCGGGAAACACCATATATTTT	CASSFGTGALSGNTIYF
TRBV5-6	TRBJ1-3	.	.	TGTGCCAGCAGCTGGGACAAAGGTACCGTCTCTGGAAACACCATATATTTT	CASSWDKGTVSGNTIYF
TRBV6-5	TRBJ1-1	.	.	TGTGCCAGCAGTTTCGGAGACACTGAAGCTTTCTTT	CASSFGDTEAFF
TRBV3-1/TRBV3-2	TRBJ2-1	few	TRBD2	TGTGCCAGCAGCCTTCGGACTAGCGGGAGTAAAAATGAGCAGTTCTTC	CASSLRTSGSKNEQFF
TRBV24-1	TRBJ2-1	once	.	TGTGCCACCAGTGATTTTAAAGAGGGGGGACAGAGGAGGAATGAGCAGTTCTTC	CATSDFKEGGQRRNEQFF
TRBV9	TRBJ1-2	.	TRBD1	TGTGCCAGCAGCGCGTATACAGGGGGTTATGGCTACACCTTC	CASSAYTGGYGYTF
TRBV6-4	TRBJ2-2	.	.	TGTGCCAGCAGTGAAGGAGAAACCGGGGAGCTGTTTTTT	CASSEGETGELFF
TRBV11-2	TRBJ2-5	few	.	TGTGCCAGCAGCTCGTGGGACATCCAAGAGACCCAGTACTTC	CASSSWDIQETQYF
TRBV6-5	TRBJ2-7	.	.	TGTGCCAGCATCCCCGGGCGGGGTCCCCCCTACGAGCAGTACTTC	CASIPGRGPPYEQYF
TRBV7-2	TRBJ2-1	once	TRBD2	TGTGCCAGCAGCTTATGGGGACTAGCGGGCCACAATGAGCAGTTCTTC	CASSLWGLAGHNEQFF
TRBV7-3	TRBJ2-3	few	.	TGTGCCAGCAGCTTAATCCCTGGACTGGACACAGATACGCAGTATTTT	CASSLIPGLDTDTQYF
TRBV20-1	TRBJ2-1	.	.	TGCAGTGCGCCGCAGTTGAATGAGCAGTTCTTC	CSAPQLNEQFF
TRBV11-1	TRBJ2-7	.	TRBD1	TGTGCCAGCGGGACAGGGGCCTACGAGCAGTACTTC	CASGTGAYEQYF
TRBV6-6	TRBJ1-3	.	TRBD1	TGTGCCAGCGGTCCAGGGGGTACCTCTGGAAACACCATATATTTT	CASGPGGTSGNTIYF
TRBV19	TRBJ2-2	.	TRBD2	TGTGCCAGTAGTTTTCTAGCGGGGGACACCGGGGAGCTGTTTTTT	CASSFLAGDTGELFF
TRBV2	TRBJ1-1	.	.	TGTGCCAGCAAGATGATCGTGCGGTCGGCTGAAGCTTTCTTT	CASKMIVRSAEAFF
TRBV7-9	TRBJ1-6	.	TRBD1	TGTGCCAGCAGCTTTGGACAGGGGGCCAATTCACCCCTCCACTTT	CASSFGQGANSPLHF
TRBV5-1	TRBJ1-2	few	TRBD1	TGCGCCAGCACACAGGGGGCGCTTCTTGGCTACACCTTC	CASTQGALLGYTF
TRBV12-3/TRBV12-4	TRBJ1-2	.	.	TGTGCCAGCAGTCCACAGGGCACGGGCTACACCTTC	CASSPQGTGYTF
TRBV2	TRBJ1-3	.	.	TGTGCCAGCAGTGAACAGGGTCCGTACTCTGGAAACACCATATATTTT	CASSEQGPYSGNTIYF
TRBV6-5	TRBJ2-7	.	.	TGTGCCAGCAGTTACTCGTCAACAGTACCCTACGAGCAGTACTTC	CASSYSSTVPYEQYF
TRBV24-1	TRBJ2-5	.	.	TGTGCCACCAGTGATGGCGGGGCGGGAGAGACCCAGTACTTC	CATSDGGAGETQYF
TRBV10-1	TRBJ2-3	.	.	TGCGCCAGCAGTGAGCGGAGCACAGATACGCAGTATTTT	CASSERSTDTQYF
TRBV9	TRBJ2-7	.	TRBD2	TGTGCCAGCAGCGTAGGCCTAGCGGGAGGTCGGGTCGAGCAGTACTTC	CASSVGLAGGRVEQYF
TRBV11-2	TRBJ1-1	.	.	TGTGCCAGCAGCTCTTCTGGCCTTGAAGCTTTCTTT	CASSSSGLEAFF
TRBV3-1/TRBV3-2	TRBJ1-2	.	.	TGTGCCAGCAGCCATCCGGCAGGGTCAAACTACACCTTC	CASSHPAGSNYTF
TRBV29-1	TRBJ1-1	once	TRBD1	TGCAGCGTAGGGGACAGGGTGGGCCTAATGAACACTGAAGCTTTCTTT	CSVGDRVGLMNTEAFF
TRBV4-1	TRBJ2-5	few	.	TGCGCCAGCAGCCAATATGGACAGAAAGAGACCCAGTACTTC	CASSQYGQKETQYF
TRBV30	TRBJ1-5	.	TRBD1	TGTGCCTGGACGGGACAGGGTAATCAGCCCCAGCATTTT	CAWTGQGNQPQHF
TRBV9	TRBJ2-7	.	.	TGTGCCAGCAGCCGGGCGGGACCGAGTTGGGACGGAGACTACGAGCAGTACTTC	CASSRAGPSWDGDYEQYF
TRBV5-4	TRBJ2-2	.	.	TGTGCCAGCAGATCGTTGAGCGGGTCCGGGGAGCTGTTTTTT	CASRSLSGSGELFF
TRBV27	TRBJ1-5	.	.	TGTGCCAGCAGTTTAGGGGGGATGCAGCCCCAGCATTTT	CASSLGGMQPQHF
TRBV9	TRBJ2-7	.	.	TGTGCCACCCCACCGCTAGGGACTTCCCCCTACGAGCAGTACTTC	CATPPLGTSPYEQYF
TRBV25-1	TRBJ2-1	.	.	TGTGCCAGCAGTTGGGGAGGCGTGGATGAGCAGTTCTTC	CASSWGGVDEQFF
TRBV9	TRBJ1-2	.	TRBD1	TGTGCCAGCAGGGCCGGGACAGGGCAAGGTGGCTACACCTTC	CASRAGTGQGGYTF
TRBV7-2	TRBJ1-2	.	.	TGTGCCAGCAGCCCCAGCGTGGTCATGGGGGCTCTGAACTATCATGGCTACACCTTC	CASSPSVVMGALNYHGYTF